This record looks at one T cell receptor beta chain sequence and its context. This clone was counted a single time. Its antigen has not been determined. No base qualities exist here, and no much larger clone lies one base off it. The data originate from a study of T cell responses to AZD1222 COVID-19 vaccine (dated by TCRdb to the early 2020s). Broadly, across the study: A total of approximately 240 trial participants underwent TCR sequencing, of whom some 200 had received two doses of AZD1222 and around 25 had received two doses of the MenACWY control vaccine. Enrollment into the trials was organized by age into subgroups of 18-55, 56-69 and 70-plus years, and those subgroups contained roughly 140, 27 and 60 TCR-sequenced participants, respectively. On the study overall, not on this receptor specifically: After two AZD1222 doses, spike-specific TCR breadth and depth were significantly higher than at day 0 and than in MenACWY recipients. Conclusions about previously exposed vaccinees are limited because only 6 or 7 AZD1222 recipients were SARS-CoV-2 seropositive at baseline. Epitopes outside the regions mutated in the B.1.351 and B.1.1.7 variants were reportedly recognized by nearly half of the unique spike-specific TCRs. Because no day 14 peak-response samples were available, repertoires were characterized only after the peak T cell response. CD4 TCRs associated with the vaccine covered the entire spike protein, and the dominant responses were in regions 160-218 and 743-854. Participants were mostly white British and included more females than males, and it was suggested by the authors that clonal diversity may have been underestimated. The 56-69-year group was small, and its depth increase did not reach significance, likely because of low power.

The CDR3 regions of human TCRbeta chains were analyzed by immunosequencing. The study's processing was this. Repertoire TCRs were matched against a reference library of SARS-CoV-2-specific TCRs generated with the MIRA antigen-specificity platform. Breadth meant the fraction of unique TCRs that were SARS-CoV-2-associated, whereas depth meant the fraction of total T cells that were SARS-CoV-2-associated. Each spike-specific TCR was assigned to its reactive spike region and to a CD4 or CD8 class using the MIRA data. Log10-transformed breadth and depth values were compared by one-way ANOVA with Sidak's multiple comparisons tests. This is the immuneACCESS table as TCRdb keeps it, with only in-frame sequences that have V and J called. A part of the clones is gone; compared with another copy, unresolved V genes explain less than half, and the rest is unexplained. V and J calls and clone size are those listed in that table; D and trimming were worked out from the DNA. Across this sample there are roughly 120,000 clones, with 85% to 95% seen only once. The ten largest clonotypes hold around 5.1% of the sample.

This specimen's time point label, interpreted: about 28 days (+/-7) after the second vaccine dose. AZD1222 recipients given second doses at about 4 weeks or at about 12 weeks were pooled, since spike-specific TCR depth and breadth were not found to differ between the two schedules. Vaccinee samples were obtained from the UK trials COV001 and COV002, which included a single-blind randomized controlled phase 2/3 trial of AZD1222 (ChAdOx1 nCoV-19) in healthy adults. For TCRbeta chain sequencing, PBMC samples were collected from trial participants at day 0 and at day 28 after the second dose. CDR3 length: 12 amino acids, cysteine to phenylalanine. Only the CDR3 part of the read is kept: 36 bases, read in frame from the first base. V loses 5 bases, J loses 0 bases, and the germline ends lie 5 bases apart. The CDR1 and CDR2 encoded by the germline V gene are SQVTM and ANQGSEA.

This TCR derives from an adult who received the AZD1222 COVID-19 vaccine. In this chain, TRBV29-1 is recombined with TRBJ1-3, with no confident D gene call. Sequenced material: peripheral blood, taken 28 days after the second AZD1222 dose. DNA sequence: TGCAGCGTTATAGACTCTGGAAACACCATATATTTT. Its translation is CSVIDSGNTIYF.